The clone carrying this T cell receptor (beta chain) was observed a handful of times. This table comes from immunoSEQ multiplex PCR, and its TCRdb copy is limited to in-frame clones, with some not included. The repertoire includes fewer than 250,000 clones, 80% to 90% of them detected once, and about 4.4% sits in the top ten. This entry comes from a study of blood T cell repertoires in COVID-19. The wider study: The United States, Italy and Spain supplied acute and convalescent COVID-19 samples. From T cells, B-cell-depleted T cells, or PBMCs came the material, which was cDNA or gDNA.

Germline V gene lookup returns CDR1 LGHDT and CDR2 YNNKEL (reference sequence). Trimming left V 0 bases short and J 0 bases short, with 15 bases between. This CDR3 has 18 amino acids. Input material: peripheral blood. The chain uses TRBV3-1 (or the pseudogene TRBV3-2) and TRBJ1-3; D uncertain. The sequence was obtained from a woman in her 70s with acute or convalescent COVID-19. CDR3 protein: CASSQDSTRRSSGNTIYF. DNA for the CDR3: TGTGCCAGCAGCCAAGATTCAACCAGAAGATCCTCTGGAAACACCATATATTTT.